These 18 T cell receptor beta chains were all obtained from the same sample, sequenced in a study of shared clonotypes between healthy human individuals. Data came from immunoSEQ multiplex PCR; TCRdb stores just in-frame clones and leaves some out. The sample carries over 2 million clones, less than 95% recorded once. Naive CD8 cells, CD45RO-negative and positively selected for CCR7, excluded terminally differentiated effector memory CD45RA+ cells. Sequencing input: naive CD8+ T cells sorted from blood. The receptors derive from a man between 18 and 29 years old in good health.

The V call is TRBV4-1, the J call TRBJ2-2, with a weak D call TRBD2 (6 bases). Trimming stripped 1 base from V and 1 base from J, with 10 bases between. The germline V gene encodes CDR1 MGHRA and CDR2 YSYEKL. The CDR3 sequence is 16 residues long. CDR3 sequence: CASSQALARNTGELFF. CDR3 nucleotide sequence: TGCGCCAGCAGCCAAGCGCTAGCGAGGAACACCGGGGAGCTGTTTTTT.

The CDR3 DNA follows: TGTGCCAGCAGATTAGGGGCGGGTAATGAAAAACTGTTTTTT. Translated, it gives CASRLGAGNEKLFF. This chain connects TRBV6-6 to TRBJ1-4; possible D gene TRBD1, 5 bases. This CDR3 has 14 residues. The germline V and J ends were trimmed by 6 bases and 4 bases, with 12 bases remaining between them. CDR1 and CDR2 (germline): MNHNY, SVGAGI (reference sequence).

This chain connects TRBV27 to TRBJ2-2; no clear D gene. V was clipped by 5 bases and J by 1 base, with 8 bases between them. The CDR3 sequence is 14 residues long. Germline V gene data show CDR1 as MNHEY and CDR2 as SMNVEV (reference sequence). CDR3 protein: CASSGYLNTGELFF. The CDR3 bases are TGTGCCAGCAGTGGCTACTTGAACACCGGGGAGCTGTTTTTT.

The V call is TRBV2, the J call TRBJ2-3, with 8 nucleotides matching TRBD1. After removal of 3 bases from V and 5 bases from J, the junction contained 4 bases not matched to a gene. This CDR3 has 14 residues. In germline, CDR1 is SNHLY, CDR2 FYNNEI. The CDR3 coding sequence is TGTGCCAGCAGTGAGGACAGGGCGGTAGATACGCAGTATTTT. It specifies CASSEDRAVDTQYF.

In nucleotides, the CDR3 is TGTGCCGCTTCGAGGGTTTTAACCTACAATGAGCAGTTCTTC. Protein sequence: CAASRVLTYNEQFF. The rearrangement joins TRBV7-9 to TRBJ2-1; a weak D match, TRBD2 (5 bases). The CDR3 loop spans 14 amino acids. The germline CDR1 and CDR2 sequences are SEHNR and FQNEAQ (reference sequence). With 11 bases removed from V and 2 bases from J, the gap between germline ends came to 16 bases.

The gene calls are TRBV7-8 and TRBJ1-1; 8 bases map to TRBD1. The CDR3 totals 19 residues. V lost 1 base, J lost 1 base, and 14 bases stayed unmatched. CDR1 and CDR2 from the germline V gene are SGHVS and FQNEAQ. The chain's CDR3 is CASSLGPMDRVGANTEAFF. DNA for the CDR3: TGTGCCAGCAGCTTAGGTCCAATGGACAGGGTAGGCGCGAACACTGAAGCTTTCTTT. Drawing the rest from reference TRBV7-8 and TRBJ1-1, the complete variable domain is GAGVSQSPRYKVAKRGQDVALRCDPISGHVSLFWYQQALGQGPEFLTYFQNEAQLDKSGLPSDRFFAERPEGSVSTLKIQRTQQEDSAVYLCASSLGPMDRVGANTEAFFGQGTRLTVV.

This clone came up once. The chain has TRBV28 and TRBJ1-6, with 7 bases fitting TRBD1. The V segment lost 3 bases and the J segment 8 bases; nucleotides outside the gene matches: 4. There are 14 residues in the CDR3. In germline, CDR1 is MDHEN, CDR2 SYDVKM. DNA for the CDR3: TGTGCCAGCAGTTTGTACAGGGGCTATTCACCCCTCCACTTT. Amino acids: CASSLYRGYSPLHF.

The CDR3 nucleotides are TGTGCCAGTAGCTATCTATTTAACAATGAGCAGTTCTTC. Encoded protein: CASSYLFNNEQFF. The chain carries TRBV19 and TRBJ2-1; no firm D call. This CDR3 is 13 amino acids long. Germline CDR1 LNHDA, CDR2 SQIVND (reference sequence). Deletions cut 6 bases from V and 5 bases from J, with 11 bases between.

This clone showed up just a few times. J is TRBJ1-2 and V is TRBV10-2; perhaps TRBD1 as D (6 bases). The CDR3 has 12 amino acids. The V gene lost 8 bases and the J gene lost 2 bases, with 9 bases spanning the gap. Per germline, CDR1 WSHSY and CDR2 SAAADI. Here the CDR3 reads CASLGQNYGYTF. The CDR3 DNA sequence: TGCGCCAGCCTTGGACAGAACTATGGCTACACCTTC.

The V call is TRBV13, the J call TRBJ2-7; possible D gene TRBD1, 6 bases. The CDR3 has 14 residues. Deletions cut 5 bases from V and 1 base from J, with 12 bases between. Germline V gene data show CDR1 as PRHDT and CDR2 as FYEKMQ (reference sequence). Here the CDR3 DNA reads TGTGCCAGCAGCCAGTACAGGGAATCCTACGAGCAGTACTTC. It yields the protein CASSQYRESYEQYF.

V gene TRBV27 combines with J gene TRBJ2-7; tentative D call: TRBD1 (6 bases). The CDR3 has 14 amino acids. With 3 bases removed from V and 0 bases from J, the gap between germline ends came to 9 bases. Germline V CDR1 and CDR2: MNHEY, SMNVEV (reference sequence). The CDR3 DNA is TGTGCCAGCAGTTTCGACAGGAGCTCCTACGAGCAGTACTTC. Protein: CASSFDRSSYEQYF.

On this clone itself: Other DNA sequences of this sample code for an identical CDR3. The chain couples TRBV4-3 to TRBJ2-7; 10 bases are a match to TRBD1. Per the germline V gene, CDR1 is LGHNA and CDR2 is YSLEER. The CDR3 extends over 14 amino acids. Trimming at V came to 3 bases and at J to 3 bases, leaving 2 bases not matched to a gene. CDR3 coding DNA: TGCGCCAGCAGCCAGGACAGGGGGGGCTACGAGCAGTACTTC. Translation: CASSQDRGGYEQYF.

The chain carries TRBV9 and TRBJ2-7, with D unclear. Germline CDR1 reads SGDLS; CDR2 reads YYNGEE. The CDR3 runs 15 residues. The V and J ends lost 0 bases and 0 bases respectively, with 10 bases between them. CDR3 loop: CASSVVTPYSYEQYF. The CDR3 nucleotides are TGTGCCAGCAGCGTAGTTACACCTTACTCCTACGAGCAGTACTTC.

The chain combines TRBV6-5 with TRBJ2-5; D unclear. CDR1 is MNHEY, CDR2 SVGAGI, per germline. This CDR3 comprises 10 residues. V was pared by 7 bases and J by 4 bases, with 4 bases between. The CDR3 bases are TGTGCCAGCATGGGAGAGACCCAGTACTTC. Translating gives CASMGETQYF.

The V call is TRBV13, the J call TRBJ1-5, with D perhaps TRBD1 (6 bases). This CDR3 region has 14 residues. V lost 5 bases, J lost 4 bases, and 12 bases lay in between. The germline CDR1 and CDR2 sequences are PRHDT and FYEKMQ (reference sequence). The CDR3 DNA sequence: TGTGCCAGCAGCGAGAAGACAGGAAATCAGCCCCAGCATTTT. Residues: CASSEKTGNQPQHF.

CDR3 loop: CASSHVAGDTQYF. The CDR3 DNA reads as TGCGCCAGCAGCCACGTAGCGGGAGATACGCAGTATTTT. The chain combines TRBV5-1 with TRBJ2-3, with TRBD2 identical over 7 bases. Per the germline V gene, CDR1 is SGHRS and CDR2 is YFSETQ. This CDR3 has 13 residues. J gave up 5 bases and V 4 bases, and 4 bases lay outside the gene matches.

The chain employs TRBV28 and TRBJ1-2; 10 nucleotides match TRBD1. With 7 bases clipped from V and 2 bases from J, the junction kept 10 bases outside the gene matches. The CDR3 sequence is 16 residues long. Germline CDR1 and CDR2: MDHEN and SYDVKM. The CDR3: CASTPRGQGLNYGYTF. DNA for the CDR3: TGTGCCAGCACCCCCCGGGGACAGGGGTTAAACTATGGCTACACCTTC.

The V and J genes are TRBV28 and TRBJ2-1, with D maybe TRBD2 (6 bases). The germline V gene encodes CDR1 MDHEN and CDR2 SYDVKM. This CDR3 comprises 13 residues. V shed 4 bases and J shed 8 bases, with 12 bases lying between them. The CDR3, as DNA: TGTGCCAGCAGTTACCGCGGGACTGATGAGCAGTTCTTC. This translates into CASSYRGTDEQFF.